This T cell receptor (beta chain) is from a study of blood T cell repertoires in COVID-19 (dated by TCRdb to about 2020). Turning to the overall study: Samples covering the acute and convalescent phases of COVID-19 were provided by collaborators in the United States, Italy and Spain. The material from the prospective study consisted of cDNA or gDNA derived from T cells, B-cell-depleted T cells, or PBMCs. The samples were drawn from two sources: the first 160 participants of the ongoing ImmuneRACE study, and 1,200 or so subjects contributed by 6 global collaborators. HLA class I and class II types, where available, came from metadata supplied by the sample provider rather than from assay-based typing. The dataset comprised deeply sampled blood TCRbeta repertoires from subjects exposed to, actively infected with, or recovered from COVID-19. The sample metadata nearly always contained a de-identified subject ID, COVID-19 status, age in years and sex. The repertoires were released in a freely available public database meant as a resource for research on the immune response to SARS-CoV-2.

TCRbeta CDR3 regions were amplified from genomic DNA by means of the immunoSEQ Assay, a bias-controlled multiplex PCR. The paper's data handling went like this. Nucleated cell counts per sample were estimated from amplification of reference gene primers within the assay. Sequence reads were collapsed and filtered to measure the absolute abundance of every unique TCRbeta CDR3 rearrangement. For each sample, productive Simpson clonality was calculated by taking the square root of Simpson's diversity index across productive rearrangements. TCRdb took over this immuneACCESS table, retaining in-frame rearrangements with V and J assigned. Such tables are incomplete; in checked studies, under half of the missing clones stem from an unresolved V gene, and the remainder is unexplained. V and J calls and clone size are given by that table; D and trimming were obtained from the DNA. The sample table shows tens of thousands of clones, and about 90% are seen once. Jointly, the top ten make up just over 5% of the sample.

The collaborating institutions used their own protocols to collect whole blood in K2EDTA tubes. For TCRbeta analysis, collaborator samples were shipped as frozen whole blood, as isolated PBMCs, or as DNA extracted from either sample type. Overall study outcomes, separate from this receptor: The quantity of clinical and demographic metadata differed by source and by participant and was supplied without curation.

As concerns this clone: The antigen it binds to is not known. Base qualities are missing; no much larger clone stands one base away.

The CDR3 sequence holds 13 residues, the cysteine and phenylalanine included. The kept DNA is CDR3 alone, 39 bases in frame from the first base. Between the V and J ends, shortened by 3 bases and 1 base respectively, the junction contains 6 bases. Reading the germline V gene gives CDR1 MDHEN and CDR2 SYDVKM. The receptor was isolated from a human donor in a cohort sampled during active COVID-19. The V and J segments used are TRBV28 and TRBJ1-1; the D gene identity is not certain. The specimen was peripheral blood. The CDR3 reads as follows: CASSLWANTEAFF. DNA sequence: TGTGCCAGCAGTTTGTGGGCGAACACTGAAGCTTTCTTT.